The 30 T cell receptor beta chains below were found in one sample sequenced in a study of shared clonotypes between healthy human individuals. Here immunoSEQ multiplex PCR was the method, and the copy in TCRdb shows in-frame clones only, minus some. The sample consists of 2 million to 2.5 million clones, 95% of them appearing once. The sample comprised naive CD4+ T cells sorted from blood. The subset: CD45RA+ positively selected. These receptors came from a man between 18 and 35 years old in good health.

CDR3 loop: CARSQGTSGRYRNEQFF. CDR3 in DNA: TGTGCCAGAAGCCAAGGGACTAGCGGGAGGTATAGGAATGAGCAGTTCTTC. The rearrangement links TRBV5-3 to TRBJ2-1, with 15 bases aligning to TRBD2. TRBV5-3 is identified as an open reading frame with a role that is uncertain. This CDR3 has 17 amino acids. The V segment lost 4 bases and the J segment 7 bases; nucleotides outside the gene matches: 9.

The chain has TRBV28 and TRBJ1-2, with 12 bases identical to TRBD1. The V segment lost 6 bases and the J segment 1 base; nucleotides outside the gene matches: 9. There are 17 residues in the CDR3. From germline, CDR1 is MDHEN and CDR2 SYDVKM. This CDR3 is CASREPGTGGHNYGYTF. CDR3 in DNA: TGTGCCAGCAGAGAACCCGGGACAGGGGGCCATAACTATGGCTACACCTTC.

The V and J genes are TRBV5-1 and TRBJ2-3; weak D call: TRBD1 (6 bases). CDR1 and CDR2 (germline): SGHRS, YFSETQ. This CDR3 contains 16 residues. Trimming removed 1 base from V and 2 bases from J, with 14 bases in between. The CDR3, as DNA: TGCGCCAGCAGCTTGAACGGACAGTGGAACACAGATACGCAGTATTTT. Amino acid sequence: CASSLNGQWNTDTQYF.

CDR3 coding DNA: TGTGCCAGCAGCTTCCGGGACACTACTAACGGCTACACCTTC. This sequence encodes CASSFRDTTNGYTF. This chain links TRBV7-2 with TRBJ1-2, with a possible D match to TRBD1 (6 bases). The CDR3 totals 14 residues. Per germline, CDR1 SGHTA and CDR2 FQGNSA. V shed 3 bases and J shed 8 bases, with 16 bases lying between them.

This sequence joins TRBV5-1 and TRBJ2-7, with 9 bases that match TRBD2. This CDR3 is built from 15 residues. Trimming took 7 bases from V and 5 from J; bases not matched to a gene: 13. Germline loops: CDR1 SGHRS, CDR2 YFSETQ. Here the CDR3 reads CASRNSAGGSDEQYF. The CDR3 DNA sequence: TGCGCCAGCCGGAATTCGGCGGGGGGGAGTGACGAGCAGTACTTC. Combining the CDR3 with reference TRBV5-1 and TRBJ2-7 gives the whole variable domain KAGVTQTPRYLIKTRGQQVTLSCSPISGHRSVSWYQQTPGQGLQFLFEYFSETQRNKGNFPGRFSGRQFSNSRSEMNVSTLELGDSALYLCASRNSAGGSDEQYFGPGTRLTVT.

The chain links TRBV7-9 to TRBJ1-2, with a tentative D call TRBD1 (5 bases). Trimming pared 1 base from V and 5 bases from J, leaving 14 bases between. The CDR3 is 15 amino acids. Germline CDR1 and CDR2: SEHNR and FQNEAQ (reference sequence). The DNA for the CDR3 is TGTGCCAGCAGCTTAGAAGGTGCAGGGAATTATGGCTACACCTTC. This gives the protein CASSLEGAGNYGYTF.

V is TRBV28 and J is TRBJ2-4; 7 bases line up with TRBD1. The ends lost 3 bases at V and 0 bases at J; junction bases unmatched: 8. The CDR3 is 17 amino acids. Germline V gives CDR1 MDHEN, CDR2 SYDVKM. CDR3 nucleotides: TGTGCCAGCAGTTTCCCCGGGACAGACCTAGCCAAAAACATTCAGTACTTC. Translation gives CASSFPGTDLAKNIQYF.

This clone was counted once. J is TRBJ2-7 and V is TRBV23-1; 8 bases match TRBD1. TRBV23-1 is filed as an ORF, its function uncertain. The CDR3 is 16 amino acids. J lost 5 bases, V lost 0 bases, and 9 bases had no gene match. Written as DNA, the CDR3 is TGCGCCAGCAGTCAATCCTCGGACAGGGTGTCCCACGAGCAGTACTTC. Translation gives CASSQSSDRVSHEQYF.

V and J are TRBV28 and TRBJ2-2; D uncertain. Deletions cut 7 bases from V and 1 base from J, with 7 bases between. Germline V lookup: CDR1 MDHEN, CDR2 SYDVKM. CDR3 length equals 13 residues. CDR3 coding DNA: TGTGCCAGCACTAACAGGAACACCGGGGAGCTGTTTTTT. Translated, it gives CASTNRNTGELFF.

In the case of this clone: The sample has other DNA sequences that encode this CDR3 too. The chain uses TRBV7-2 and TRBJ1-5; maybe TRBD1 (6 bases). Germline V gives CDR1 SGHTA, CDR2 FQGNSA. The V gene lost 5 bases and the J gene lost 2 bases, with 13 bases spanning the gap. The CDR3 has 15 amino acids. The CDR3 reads CASSLGGIGNQPQHF. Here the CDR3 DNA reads TGTGCCAGCAGCCTAGGGGGGATCGGCAATCAGCCCCAGCATTTT.

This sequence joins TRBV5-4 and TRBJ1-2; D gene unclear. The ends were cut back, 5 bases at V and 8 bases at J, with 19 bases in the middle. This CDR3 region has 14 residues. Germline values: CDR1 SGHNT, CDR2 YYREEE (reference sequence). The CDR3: CASSWVEGSGGYTF. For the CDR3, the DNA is TGTGCCAGCAGTTGGGTCGAGGGTTCTGGGGGCTACACCTTC.

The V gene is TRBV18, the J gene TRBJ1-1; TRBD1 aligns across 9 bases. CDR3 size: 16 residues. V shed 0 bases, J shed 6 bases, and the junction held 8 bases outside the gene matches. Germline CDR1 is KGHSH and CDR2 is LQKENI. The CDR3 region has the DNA TGTGCCAGCTCACCACCGATGGGACAGGGAGGGGCTGAAGCTTTCTTT. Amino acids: CASSPPMGQGGAEAFF.

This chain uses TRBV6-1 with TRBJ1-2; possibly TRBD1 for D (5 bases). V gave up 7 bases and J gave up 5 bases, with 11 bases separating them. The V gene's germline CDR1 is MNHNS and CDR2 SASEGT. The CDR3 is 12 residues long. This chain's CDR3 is CASIAGKYGYTF. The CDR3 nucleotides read TGTGCCAGCATAGCAGGGAAGTATGGCTACACCTTC.

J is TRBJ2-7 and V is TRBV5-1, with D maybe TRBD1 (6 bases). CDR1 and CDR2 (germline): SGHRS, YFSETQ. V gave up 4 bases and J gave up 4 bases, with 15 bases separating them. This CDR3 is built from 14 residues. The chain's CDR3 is CASSTSGTRYEQYF. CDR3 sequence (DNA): TGCGCCAGCAGCACTTCCGGGACACGGTACGAGCAGTACTTC.

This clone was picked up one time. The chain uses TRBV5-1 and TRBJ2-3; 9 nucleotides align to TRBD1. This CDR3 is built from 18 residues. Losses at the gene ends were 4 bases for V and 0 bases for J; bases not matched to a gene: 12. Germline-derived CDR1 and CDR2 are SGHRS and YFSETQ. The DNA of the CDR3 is TGCGCCAGCAGCCGCGGGACAGGGTTAGGAACTAGCACAGATACGCAGTATTTT. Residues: CASSRGTGLGTSTDTQYF.

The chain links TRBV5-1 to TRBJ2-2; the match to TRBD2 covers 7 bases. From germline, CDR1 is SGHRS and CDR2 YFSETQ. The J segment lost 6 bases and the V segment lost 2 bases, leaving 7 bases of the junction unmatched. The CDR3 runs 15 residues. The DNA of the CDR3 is TGCGCCAGCAGCTTATTACCGACTAGCTCCGGGGAGCTGTTTTTT. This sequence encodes CASSLLPTSSGELFF.

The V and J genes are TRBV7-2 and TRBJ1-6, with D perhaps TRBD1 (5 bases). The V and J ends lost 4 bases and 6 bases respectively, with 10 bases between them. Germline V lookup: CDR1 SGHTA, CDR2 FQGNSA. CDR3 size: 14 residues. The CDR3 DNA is TGTGCCAGCAGCTCGCCAGGGCTTAATTCACCCCTCCACTTT. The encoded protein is CASSSPGLNSPLHF.

The CDR3 reads CAWTRQATNEKLFF. The DNA of the CDR3 is TGTGCCTGGACTAGACAAGCAACTAATGAAAAACTGTTTTTT. The chain links TRBV30 to TRBJ1-4; D not resolved. Trimming took off 4 bases at V and 0 bases at J, with 9 bases between the two ends. Germline lookup yields CDR1 GTSNPN and CDR2 SVGIG (reference sequence). This CDR3 is built from 14 residues.

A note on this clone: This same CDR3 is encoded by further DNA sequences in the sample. CDR3 bases: TGTGCCAGCAGCTTAGGCCCGGGTAACTATGGCTACACCTTC. Translated: CASSLGPGNYGYTF. The genes are TRBV7-2 and TRBJ1-2, with no clear D. CDR1 and CDR2 from the germline V gene are SGHTA and FQGNSA. The length of the CDR3 is 14 residues. The V end lost 1 base, the J end lost 1 base, and 7 bases lay between the germline ends.

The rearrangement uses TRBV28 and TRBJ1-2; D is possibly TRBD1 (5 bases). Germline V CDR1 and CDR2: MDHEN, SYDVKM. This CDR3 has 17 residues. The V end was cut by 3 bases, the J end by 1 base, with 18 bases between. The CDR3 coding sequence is TGTGCCAGCAGTTTTAGGGGTGTACGTTTTCTTAACTATGGCTACACCTTC. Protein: CASSFRGVRFLNYGYTF.

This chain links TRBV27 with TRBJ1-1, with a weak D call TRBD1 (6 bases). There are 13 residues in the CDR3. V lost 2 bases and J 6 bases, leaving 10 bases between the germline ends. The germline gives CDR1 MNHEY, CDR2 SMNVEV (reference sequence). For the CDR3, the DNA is TGTGCCAGCAGTTTAAGGGGGGCCCCTGAAGCTTTCTTT. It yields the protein CASSLRGAPEAFF.

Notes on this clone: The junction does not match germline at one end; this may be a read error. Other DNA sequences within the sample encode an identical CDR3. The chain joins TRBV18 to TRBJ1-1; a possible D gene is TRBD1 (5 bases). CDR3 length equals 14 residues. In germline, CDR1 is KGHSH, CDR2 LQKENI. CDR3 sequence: CASSPQDMNTEAFF. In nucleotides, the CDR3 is TGTGCCAGCTCCCCACAGGATATGAACACTGAAGCTTTCTTT.

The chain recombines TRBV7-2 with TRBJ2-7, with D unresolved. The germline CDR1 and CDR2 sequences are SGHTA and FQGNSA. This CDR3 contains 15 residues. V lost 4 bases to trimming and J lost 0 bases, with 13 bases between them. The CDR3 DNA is TGTGCCAGCAGCTCTGGTGGCGCCTTCTCCTACGAGCAGTACTTC. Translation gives CASSSGGAFSYEQYF.

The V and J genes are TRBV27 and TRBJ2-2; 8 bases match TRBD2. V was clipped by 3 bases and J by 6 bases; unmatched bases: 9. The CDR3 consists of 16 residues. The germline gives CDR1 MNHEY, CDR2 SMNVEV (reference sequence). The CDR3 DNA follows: TGTGCCAGCAGTTTCAGGGCGGGGGGTCGACCCGGGGAGCTGTTTTTT. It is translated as CASSFRAGGRPGELFF.

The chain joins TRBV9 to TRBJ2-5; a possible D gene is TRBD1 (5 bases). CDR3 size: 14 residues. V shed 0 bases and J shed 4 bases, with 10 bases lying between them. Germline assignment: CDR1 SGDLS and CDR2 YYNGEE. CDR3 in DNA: TGTGCCAGCAGCGTAGGACAGACATCAGAGACCCAGTACTTC. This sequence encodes CASSVGQTSETQYF.

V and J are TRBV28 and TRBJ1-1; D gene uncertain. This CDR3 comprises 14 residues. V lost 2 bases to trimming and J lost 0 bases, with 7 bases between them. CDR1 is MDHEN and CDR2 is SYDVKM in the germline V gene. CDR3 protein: CASSLPRVNTEAFF. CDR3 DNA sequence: TGTGCCAGCAGTTTACCACGGGTGAACACTGAAGCTTTCTTT.

CDR3 region: CASVGTHQPQHF. In DNA form, the CDR3 reads TGTGCCAGCGTTGGGACCCATCAGCCCCAGCATTTT. This chain links TRBV28 with TRBJ1-5; the D gene is possibly TRBD1 (5 bases). This CDR3 contains 12 residues. Looked up from germline, CDR1 is MDHEN and CDR2 is SYDVKM. With 8 bases removed from V and 5 bases from J, the gap between germline ends came to 10 bases.

CDR3 amino acids: CASSKALGQVGEKLFF. The CDR3 bases are TGTGCCAGCAGCAAAGCGCTCGGACAGGTCGGAGAAAAACTGTTTTTT. The V and J genes are TRBV21-1 and TRBJ1-4; no check of the table's D call, TRBD1, against the DNA was made. TRBV21-1 is shown as a pseudogene. This CDR3 region has 16 residues.

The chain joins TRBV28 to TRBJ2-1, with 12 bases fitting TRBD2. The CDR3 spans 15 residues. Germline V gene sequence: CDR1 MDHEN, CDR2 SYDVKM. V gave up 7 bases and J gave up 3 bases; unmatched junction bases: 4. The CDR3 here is CASTLAGGIYNEQFF. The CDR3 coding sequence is TGTGCCAGCACCCTAGCGGGGGGGATCTACAATGAGCAGTTCTTC.

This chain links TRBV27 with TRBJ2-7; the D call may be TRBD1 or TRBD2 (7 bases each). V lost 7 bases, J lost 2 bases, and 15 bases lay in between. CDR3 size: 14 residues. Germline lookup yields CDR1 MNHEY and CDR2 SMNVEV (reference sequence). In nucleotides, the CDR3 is TGTGCCAGCACCAGGGGGGCGGGGGCCTACGAGCAGTACTTC. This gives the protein CASTRGAGAYEQYF.